This T cell receptor (beta chain) was identified during a study of graft-versus-host responses after intestinal transplantation. Points from the study as a whole: Investigators detected GvH clones in recipient marrow, with some emerging earlier in ileum or blood.

Concerning this clone: Antigen unknown. A junction boundary mismatches the germline segment, possibly from a read error.

Libraries were prepared by immunoSEQ multiplex PCR; TCRdb keeps only in-frame clonotypes and omits some of them. The table has tens of thousands of clones, around 86% seen once. From germline, CDR1 is WSHSY and CDR2 SAAADI. The CDR3 is made up of 12 amino acids. The TCR comes from a human donor who was the organ donor for an intestinal transplant. V gene TRBV10-2 combines with J gene TRBJ2-7, with TRBD1 matching 9 bases. The source material was unstimulated CD8+ T cells sorted from spleen or lymph node cells, sampled before transplant. This chain's CDR3 is CASSWDRAIPDF. The CDR3 nucleotides read TGCGCCAGCAGTTGGGACAGGGCAATTCCCGACTTC.